This TCR beta chain appears in the sequencing data of a study of T cells in Graves' hyperthyroidism and ophthalmopathy. Germline assignment: CDR1 MNHEY and CDR2 SVGAGI. CDR3 length equals 16 residues. Trimming took 2 bases from V and 5 from J, leaving 18 bases between them. Regions amplified from RNA transcripts were the TCR beta CDR3 regions. HTBI primers were used for first-round RT-PCR of the TCR CDR3. TCRdb itself ran the multiplex PCR reads through MiXCR, one entry per CDR3 protein. This sample carries about 840,000 distinct CDR3 sequences, 35% to 40% of them seen once, and the ten largest clones take roughly 8.3%. In making diagnoses, clinical symptoms, serum thyroxine and TRAb, thyroid ultrasound and orbital computed tomography were all used. With respect to this clonotype: Its specificity is not known.

Study results and limitations: From stable hyperthyroidism, ophthalmopathy was set apart by a 13 V-J model.

This receptor was identified in a man aged 18-30 years with Graves' hyperthyroidism. The chain employs TRBV6-5 and TRBJ1-1; tentatively, D is TRBD1 (6 bases). The sequenced sample was blood. The CDR3 reads CASSYTTRGSETEAFF. CDR3 nucleotides: TGTGCCAGCAGTTACACAACCAGGGGCTCGGAAACTGAAGCTTTCTTT.